The 15 T cell receptor beta chains reported below all come from one sample, sequenced in a study of blood T cell repertoires in COVID-19. The protocol was immunoSEQ multiplex PCR, while the TCRdb copy is restricted to in-frame clones and leaves out a portion. This table has around 300,000 clones, more than 70% appearing once. The sample consisted of PBMCs or T cells enriched from blood (not recorded which). These receptors were collected from a woman aged 60-70 years in a cohort exposed to, infected with or recovered from COVID-19 (not recorded which).

V is TRBV28 and J is TRBJ1-2; tentative D call: TRBD1 (6 bases). The germline V and J ends were trimmed by 6 bases and 4 bases, with 15 bases remaining between them. Germline V lookup: CDR1 MDHEN, CDR2 SYDVKM. This CDR3 comprises 14 residues. The CDR3 nucleotides are TGTGCCAGCAGCCCCACCGGACAGTTCTATGGCTACACCTTC. This encodes CASSPTGQFYGYTF.

This chain connects TRBV28 to TRBJ1-1, with D possibly matching TRBD1 (5 bases). Germline CDR1 MDHEN, CDR2 SYDVKM. Deletions cut 2 bases from V and 10 bases from J, with 14 bases between. This CDR3 is 13 amino acids long. CDR3 sequence: CASSLRTGGRAFF. The DNA for the CDR3 is TGTGCCAGCAGTTTACGGACCGGGGGACGAGCTTTCTTT.

The V and J genes are TRBV7-2 and TRBJ2-5; D unclear. The CDR3 is made up of 14 amino acids. Trimming left V 3 bases short and J 5 bases short, with 13 bases between. Germline CDR1 is SGHTA and CDR2 is FQGNSA. CDR3 in amino acids: CASSLVPVLETQYF. The CDR3 nucleotides are TGTGCCAGCAGCTTGGTACCGGTTTTGGAGACCCAGTACTTC.

This clone showed up many times. The rearrangement uses TRBV5-6 and TRBJ2-1, with TRBD1 identical over 9 bases. Germline lookup yields CDR1 SGHDT and CDR2 YYEEEE. After removal of 3 bases from V and 8 bases from J, the junction contained 9 bases not matched to a gene. This CDR3 is built from 15 residues. CDR3 coding DNA: TGTGCCAGCAGCTCCGGGACAGGGTGGGGTGATGAGCAGTTCTTC. Translating it yields CASSSGTGWGDEQFF. Variable domain in full (rest from reference TRBV5-6 and TRBJ2-1): DAGVTQSPTHLIKTRGQQVTLRCSPKSGHDTVSWYQQALGQGPQFIFQYYEEEERQRGNFPDRFSGHQFPNYSSELNVNALLLGDSALYLCASSSGTGWGDEQFFGPGTRLTVL.

V usage is TRBV5-1 and J usage is TRBJ2-7; D possibly corresponds to TRBD2 (7 bases). The CDR3 has 15 amino acids. Germline V gene sequence: CDR1 SGHRS, CDR2 YFSETQ. V lost 1 base to trimming and J lost 2 bases, with 13 bases between them. The CDR3 coding sequence is TGCGCCAGCAGCTTGAGTTGGGGGGGCGCCTACGAGCAGTACTTC. It encodes CASSLSWGGAYEQYF. The full variable domain, with the rest looked up from reference TRBV5-1 and TRBJ2-7, is KAGVTQTPRYLIKTRGQQVTLSCSPISGHRSVSWYQQTPGQGLQFLFEYFSETQRNKGNFPGRFSGRQFSNSRSEMNVSTLELGDSALYLCASSLSWGGAYEQYFGPGTRLTVT.

The rearrangement uses TRBV7-9 and TRBJ1-2; possible D gene TRBD1, 6 bases. Trimming stripped 0 bases from V and 1 base from J, with 12 bases between. CDR3 length equals 16 residues. Germline-derived CDR1 and CDR2 are SEHNR and FQNEAQ (reference sequence). The CDR3 sequence: CASSLATGLLNYGYTF. The CDR3 region has the DNA TGTGCCAGCAGCTTAGCGACAGGACTTCTTAACTATGGCTACACCTTC.

The V and J genes are TRBV30 and TRBJ2-3, with TRBD2 identical over 10 bases. This CDR3 is 16 amino acids long. Germline-derived CDR1 and CDR2 are GTSNPN and SVGIG (reference sequence). Germline trimming cut 2 bases from V and 2 bases from J; bases unmatched to any gene: 7. CDR3 sequence: CAWSRELAGFTDTQYF. The CDR3 DNA is TGTGCCTGGAGTCGGGAACTAGCGGGGTTCACAGATACGCAGTATTTT.

The genes are TRBV5-8 and TRBJ2-7; D is possibly TRBD1 (6 bases). Germline V lookup: CDR1 SGHTS, CDR2 YDEGEE. With 0 bases removed from V and 0 bases from J, the gap between germline ends came to 13 bases. There are 16 residues in the CDR3. Here the CDR3 DNA reads TGTGCCAGCAGCTTGGTCGGGACATCTCCCTCCTACGAGCAGTACTTC. Its protein is CASSLVGTSPSYEQYF.

The chain recombines TRBV6-5 with TRBJ2-5; D may be TRBD1 (7 bases). Germline CDR1 reads MNHEY; CDR2 reads SVGAGI. The CDR3 consists of 15 residues. Trimming cost V 5 bases and J 4 bases, with 17 bases left between them. This chain's CDR3 is CASSHGTVEGETQYF. CDR3 bases: TGTGCCAGCAGTCATGGGACAGTGGAGGGAGAGACCCAGTACTTC.

V usage is TRBV18 and J usage is TRBJ2-7, with 11 bases aligning to TRBD1. With V trimmed by 1 base and J by 2 bases, 7 bases remained unmatched. The CDR3 totals 17 residues. Germline V gene sequence: CDR1 KGHSH, CDR2 LQKENI. CDR3 bases: TGTGCCAGCTCACCACAACCGGGACAGGGGGGACCCTACGAGCAGTACTTC. It codes for CASSPQPGQGGPYEQYF.

This chain joins TRBV5-4 and TRBJ2-7; 14 bases are shared with TRBD2. Trimming cost V 4 bases and J 2 bases; bases outside gene matches: 11. CDR1 is SGHNT, CDR2 YYREEE, per germline (reference sequence). The CDR3 spans 18 residues. CDR3 region: CASSPGTSGRGTTYEQYF. CDR3 coding DNA: TGTGCCAGCAGCCCTGGGACTAGCGGGAGAGGGACCACCTACGAGCAGTACTTC.

The chain carries TRBV19 and TRBJ2-7; the D gene is possibly TRBD2 (5 bases). The CDR3 runs 15 residues. The germline V gene encodes CDR1 LNHDA and CDR2 SQIVND (reference sequence). V lost 4 bases to trimming and J lost 0 bases, with 13 bases between them. DNA of the CDR3: TGTGCCAGTAGTACCATTGGGAGCGACTCCTACGAGCAGTACTTC. This codes for CASSTIGSDSYEQYF.

The rearrangement joins TRBV4-2 to TRBJ2-1; the D gene is possibly TRBD2 (6 bases). CDR1 and CDR2 (germline): LGHNA, YNFKEQ. V was cut by 0 bases and J by 0 bases, with 12 bases left in between. The CDR3 runs to 17 residues. In DNA, the CDR3 is TGTGCCAGCAGCCAAGAGTCAGCGGGTGCCTCCTACAATGAGCAGTTCTTC. Translation gives CASSQESAGASYNEQFF.

The genes are TRBV5-4 and TRBJ1-4; D is undetermined. Trimming pared 0 bases from V and 4 bases from J, leaving 4 bases between. CDR3 size: 13 residues. Germline V lookup: CDR1 SGHNT, CDR2 YYREEE (reference sequence). The CDR3 loop reads CASSLDSNEKLFF. The CDR3 DNA reads TGTGCCAGCAGCTTGGACAGTAATGAAAAACTGTTTTTT.

The chain recombines TRBV30 with TRBJ1-1, with a tentative D call TRBD1 (6 bases). The CDR3 has 13 residues. Trimming shortened V by 7 bases and J by 1 base, and 13 bases separated the two germline ends. Germline V CDR1 and CDR2: GTSNPN, SVGIG (reference sequence). CDR3 DNA: TGTGCCTCAAGACAGGAGACGAACACTGAAGCTTTCTTT. As protein: CASRQETNTEAFF.